These 8 T cell receptor beta chains share one sample of origin, sequenced in a study of spatial heterogeneity in lung cancer. Study conclusions and caveats: Counts of expanded intratumoral alpha and beta TCRs tracked tumor mutation counts.

Time point meaning: sample taken at primary tumor resection. TCRdb processed the 5' RACE reads anew with MiXCR; each CDR3 protein has one entry. The sample shows roughly 19,000 distinct CDR3 sequences, around 6% of them seen only once. These TCRs are of unknown antigen specificity. Sequenced here: lung tumor tissue, sampled at surgery. The receptors were sampled from a female donor with early-stage non-small cell lung cancer.

The chain employs TRBV6-1 and TRBJ2-7; D remains unclear. Trimming stripped 3 bases from V and 1 base from J, with 13 bases between. Germline CDR1 reads MNHNS; CDR2 reads SASEGT. This CDR3 region has 15 residues. DNA of the CDR3: TGTGCCAGCAGTGACAGACGATTTACTTCCTACGAGCAGTACTTC. As protein: CASSDRRFTSYEQYF.

This clonotype showed up many times. This rearrangement joins TRBV29-1 to TRBJ1-2; tentative D call: TRBD1 (5 bases). Germline CDR1 SQVTM, CDR2 ANQGSEA. Trimming took 4 bases from V and 3 from J, leaving 12 bases between them. The CDR3 is 13 residues long. The CDR3 coding sequence is TGCAGCGTTGTGGGCAGGGTCGACTATGGCTACACCTTC. Translating gives CSVVGRVDYGYTF.

This clonotype turned up a few times. The chain joins TRBV20-1 to TRBJ1-4; TRBD1 is a possible D gene (5 bases). CDR1 and CDR2 from the germline V gene are DFQATT and SNEGSKA (reference sequence). This CDR3 has 13 amino acids. The ends were cut back, 7 bases at V and 0 bases at J, with 9 bases in the middle. CDR3 DNA: TGCAGTGTTTTAGGGGCAACTAATGAAAAACTGTTTTTT. It specifies CSVLGATNEKLFF.

This clonotype was seen repeatedly, ten times or more. The J gene is TRBJ2-3, the V gene TRBV9; TRBD1 might be the D (5 bases). Trimming cost V 0 bases and J 4 bases, with 9 bases left between them. In germline, CDR1 is SGDLS, CDR2 YYNGEE. The CDR3 runs 14 residues. The chain's CDR3 is CASSVEIRADTQYF. The CDR3 DNA is TGTGCCAGCAGCGTAGAAATCAGGGCAGATACGCAGTATTTT.

This clonotype was detected ten times or more. The V and J genes are TRBV12-3 or TRBV12-4 and TRBJ2-2; D possibly corresponds to TRBD1 (6 bases). V shed 8 bases and J shed 4 bases, with 17 bases lying between them. There are 15 residues in the CDR3. Here the CDR3 DNA reads TGTGCCAGCTTCACAGGGATGGCTAGCACCGGGGAGCTGTTTTTT. Its translation: CASFTGMASTGELFF.

This clonotype was observed at least ten times. V is TRBV7-9 and J is TRBJ1-5; D unresolved. V was trimmed by 3 bases and J by 7 bases, leaving 10 bases between them. Germline V gives CDR1 SEHNR, CDR2 FQNEAQ (reference sequence). CDR3 size: 13 residues. The DNA for the CDR3 is TGTGCCAGCAGCTTCGAGGGTTGGCAGCCCCAGCATTTT. This translates into CASSFEGWQPQHF.

This clonotype was counted a single time. This clone may be a read error of a much larger clone one base away. The rearrangement joins TRBV2 to TRBJ2-5, with 7 bases fitting TRBD2. The CDR3 covers 15 residues. CDR1 SNHLY and CDR2 FYNNEI come from the germline V gene. CDR3 nucleotides: TGTGTCAGCAGGGAGGGGACGCAGTACCAAGAGACCCAGTACTTC. It yields the protein CVSREGTQYQETQYF.

This clonotype has a count of ten or more. The chain has TRBV5-1 and TRBJ2-7, with D perhaps being TRBD1 or TRBD2 (7 bases each). Germline CDR1 is SGHRS and CDR2 is YFSETQ. There are 14 residues in the CDR3. The V end was cut by 4 bases, the J end by 3 bases, with 14 bases between. Here the CDR3 reads CASSREGQSYEQYF. Here the CDR3 DNA reads TGCGCCAGCAGCAGGGAGGGACAGAGCTACGAGCAGTACTTC.